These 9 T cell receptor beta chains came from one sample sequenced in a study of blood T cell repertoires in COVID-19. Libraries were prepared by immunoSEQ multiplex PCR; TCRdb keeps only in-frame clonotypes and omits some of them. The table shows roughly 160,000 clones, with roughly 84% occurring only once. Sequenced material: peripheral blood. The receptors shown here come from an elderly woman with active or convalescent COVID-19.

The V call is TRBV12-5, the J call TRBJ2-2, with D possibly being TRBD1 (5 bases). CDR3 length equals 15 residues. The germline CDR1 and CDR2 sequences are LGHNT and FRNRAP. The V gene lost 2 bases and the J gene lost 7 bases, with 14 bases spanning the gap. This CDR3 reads CASGLFQGPGGELFF. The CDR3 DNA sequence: TGTGCTAGTGGTTTGTTCCAGGGTCCGGGCGGGGAGCTGTTTTTT. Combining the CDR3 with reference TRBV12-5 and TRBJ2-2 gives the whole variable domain DARVTQTPRHKVTEMGQEVTMRCQPILGHNTVFWYRQTMMQGLELLAYFRNRAPLDDSGMPKDRFSAEMPDATLATLKIQPSEPRDSAVYFCASGLFQGPGGELFFGEGSRLTVL.

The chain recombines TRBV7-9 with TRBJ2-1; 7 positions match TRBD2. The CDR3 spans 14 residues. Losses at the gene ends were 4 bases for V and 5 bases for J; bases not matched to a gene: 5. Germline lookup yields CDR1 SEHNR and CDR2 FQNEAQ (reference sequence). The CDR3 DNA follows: TGTGCCAGCAGCTCGATAGGGAGGGACAATGAGCAGTTCTTC. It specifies CASSSIGRDNEQFF.

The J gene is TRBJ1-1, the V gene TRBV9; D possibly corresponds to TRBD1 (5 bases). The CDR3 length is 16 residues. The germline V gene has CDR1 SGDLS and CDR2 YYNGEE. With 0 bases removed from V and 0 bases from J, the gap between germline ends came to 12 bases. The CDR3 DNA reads TGTGCCAGCAGCGTAGCGGGGGGGGTCATGAACACTGAAGCTTTCTTT. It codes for CASSVAGGVMNTEAFF.

The CDR3 is CASSLEPTLGSGNTIYF. The CDR3 coding sequence is TGCGCCAGCAGCTTGGAACCGACACTCGGCTCTGGAAACACCATATATTTT. The rearrangement uses TRBV5-1 and TRBJ1-3; no definite D call. V gave up 0 bases and J gave up 0 bases, with 13 bases separating them. Per the germline V gene, CDR1 is SGHRS and CDR2 is YFSETQ. The CDR3 runs 17 residues.

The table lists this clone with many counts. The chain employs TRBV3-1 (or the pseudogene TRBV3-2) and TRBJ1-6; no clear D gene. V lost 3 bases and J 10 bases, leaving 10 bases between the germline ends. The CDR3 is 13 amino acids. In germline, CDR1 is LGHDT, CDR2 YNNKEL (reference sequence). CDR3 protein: CASSQGRGSPLHF. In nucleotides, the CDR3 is TGTGCCAGCAGCCAGGGTCGCGGGTCACCCCTCCACTTT.

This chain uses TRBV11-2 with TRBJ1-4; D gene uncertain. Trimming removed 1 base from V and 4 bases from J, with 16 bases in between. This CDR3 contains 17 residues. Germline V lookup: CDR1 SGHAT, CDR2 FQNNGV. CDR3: CASSLAGLPGGNEKLFF. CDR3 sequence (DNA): TGTGCCAGCAGCTTAGCGGGTCTGCCAGGAGGTAATGAAAAACTGTTTTTT.

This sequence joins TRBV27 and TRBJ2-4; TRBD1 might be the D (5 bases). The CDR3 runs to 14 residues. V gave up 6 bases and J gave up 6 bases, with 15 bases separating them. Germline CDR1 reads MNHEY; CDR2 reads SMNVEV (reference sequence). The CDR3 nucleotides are TGTGCCAGCAGGGAGCCAGGGAATGGAAACATTCAGTACTTC. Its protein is CASREPGNGNIQYF.

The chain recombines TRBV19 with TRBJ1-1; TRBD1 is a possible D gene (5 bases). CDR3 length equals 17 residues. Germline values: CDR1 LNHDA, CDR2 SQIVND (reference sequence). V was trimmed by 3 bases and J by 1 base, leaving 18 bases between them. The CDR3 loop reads CASSIRGVGRTNTEAFF. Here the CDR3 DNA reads TGTGCCAGTAGTATTCGGGGGGTGGGGAGGACGAACACTGAAGCTTTCTTT.

CDR3 sequence reads: CATSRDFTYEQYF. Written as DNA, the CDR3 is TGTGCCACCAGCAGAGATTTTACCTACGAGCAGTACTTC. This chain uses TRBV15 with TRBJ2-7; D is unresolved. The CDR3 is made up of 13 amino acids. Trimming took 0 bases from V and 2 from J, leaving 5 bases between them. In germline, CDR1 is LNHNV, CDR2 YYDKDF (reference sequence).